Listed below are T cell receptor beta chains from one sample, sequenced in a study of blood T cells in healthy people across ages. TCRdb fed the 5' RACE reads into MiXCR, producing one record per CDR3 protein. The sample comprises roughly 800,000 distinct CDR3 sequences, under 40% of which are singletons, and about an eighth rests with the top ten. The sequenced sample consisted of blood. The receptors shown here come from a man aged 18 to 29 in good health. The conserved cysteine and the conserved F or W are not part of the CDR3 here. The D gene is left open where the match is weak.

cdr3_aa	d_call	v_call	j_call
ASSLDPHQDTQY	.	TRBV11-2	TRBJ2-3
ASSHAMVADEQY	.	TRBV18	.
ASSDHNSPLH	.	TRBV7-2	TRBJ1-6
ASSLGGPGDEQY	.	TRBV5-1	TRBJ2-7
ASSYLVGAGESTDTQY	.	TRBV6-2/TRBV6-3	TRBJ2-3
ASSFDRANYGYT	TRBD1	TRBV7-9	TRBJ1-2
ASSFSSGARAGNEQY	TRBD2	TRBV5-1	TRBJ2-5
ASSLQGRGEKLF	.	TRBV5-1	TRBJ1-4
ASSEGGRGGYT	.	TRBV25-1	TRBJ1-2
ASSPGTSSTDTQY	TRBD2	TRBV7-3	TRBJ2-3
ASSYATDGTGELF	.	TRBV6-5	TRBJ2-2
ASSCLTSVGETQY	TRBD2	TRBV5-6	TRBJ2-5
ASSHQGYEQY	.	TRBV12-3/TRBV12-4	TRBJ2-7
ASSLDRRIIETQY	TRBD1	TRBV7-6	TRBJ2-5
ASSYNTEGTSVHLQETQY	TRBD2	TRBV6-2/TRBV6-3	TRBJ2-5
ASSPLQGAAKNIQY	TRBD1	TRBV6-6	TRBJ2-4
ASSLKGGYTQY	.	TRBV12-3/TRBV12-4	TRBJ2-3
ASSVLDSPNYGYT	.	TRBV9	TRBJ1-2
SAQPPGANSPLH	.	TRBV20-1	TRBJ1-6
ASSLNSGGAYNEQF	TRBD2	TRBV11-2	TRBJ2-1
ASSSSGQGEQY	TRBD1	TRBV7-2	TRBJ2-7
ASSQPVRGRDGEQF	TRBD2	TRBV4-2	TRBJ2-1
ASSRTSGGSETDTQY	TRBD2	TRBV5-1	TRBJ2-3
ASSSSRQGGYGYT	TRBD1	TRBV6-5	TRBJ1-2
ASSLYGDANSPLH	.	TRBV12-3/TRBV12-4	TRBJ1-6
ASSYRGSKNIQY	.	TRBV6-6	TRBJ2-4
ASSPDPTREQY	TRBD2	TRBV18	TRBJ2-4